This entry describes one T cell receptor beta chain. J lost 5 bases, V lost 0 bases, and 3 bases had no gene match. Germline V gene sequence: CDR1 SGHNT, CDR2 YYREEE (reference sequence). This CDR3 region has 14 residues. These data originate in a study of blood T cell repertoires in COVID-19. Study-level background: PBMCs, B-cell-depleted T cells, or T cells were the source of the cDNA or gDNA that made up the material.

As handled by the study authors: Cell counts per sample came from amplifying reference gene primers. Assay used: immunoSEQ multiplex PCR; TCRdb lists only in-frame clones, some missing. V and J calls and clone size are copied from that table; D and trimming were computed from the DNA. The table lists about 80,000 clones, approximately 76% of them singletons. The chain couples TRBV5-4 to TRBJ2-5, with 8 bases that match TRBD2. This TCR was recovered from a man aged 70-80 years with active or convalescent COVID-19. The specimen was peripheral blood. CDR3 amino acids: CASSLAVAGETQYF. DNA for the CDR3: TGTGCCAGCAGCTTGGCGGTAGCGGGGGAGACCCAGTACTTC.